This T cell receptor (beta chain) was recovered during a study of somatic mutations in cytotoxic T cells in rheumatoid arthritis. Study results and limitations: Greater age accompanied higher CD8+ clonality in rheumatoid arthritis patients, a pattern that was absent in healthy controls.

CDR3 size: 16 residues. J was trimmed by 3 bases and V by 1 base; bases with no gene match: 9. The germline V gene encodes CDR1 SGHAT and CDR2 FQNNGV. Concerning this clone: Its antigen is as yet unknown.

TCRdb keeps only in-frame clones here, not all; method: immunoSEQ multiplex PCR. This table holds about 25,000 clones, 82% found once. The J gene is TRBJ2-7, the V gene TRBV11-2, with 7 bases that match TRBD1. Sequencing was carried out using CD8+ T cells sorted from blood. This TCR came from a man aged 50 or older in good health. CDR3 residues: CASSLVDRVGFYEQYF. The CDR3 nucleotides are TGTGCCAGCAGCTTAGTCGACAGGGTGGGTTTCTACGAGCAGTACTTC.